What follows are 21 T cell receptor beta chains derived from one specimen sequenced in a study of blood T cell repertoires in COVID-19. Using immunoSEQ multiplex PCR, the repertoire was profiled, and TCRdb retains in-frame clones only, with some absent. This table holds about 300,000 clones, over 70% found once. What was sequenced was peripheral blood. The receptor set was obtained from a woman aged 45-60 years with acute or convalescent COVID-19.

The V call is TRBV30, the J call TRBJ1-2; D unclear. Trimming pared 0 bases from V and 10 bases from J, leaving 24 bases between. CDR3 size: 16 residues. Germline CDR1 reads GTSNPN; CDR2 reads SVGIG (reference sequence). The CDR3 DNA reads TGTGCCTGGAGTGTACGTGACGGACGTCGTTATAGCGACTACACCTTC. Translating gives CAWSVRDGRRYSDYTF.

The chain recombines TRBV7-8 with TRBJ1-1; D might be TRBD1 (5 bases). The ends were cut back, 2 bases at V and 6 bases at J, with 13 bases in the middle. CDR1 and CDR2 (germline): SGHVS, FQNEAQ. The CDR3 contains 14 residues. DNA of the CDR3: TGTGCCAGCAGCTTAAGCAGGGCTCTGGCTGAAGCTTTCTTT. Its translation: CASSLSRALAEAFF.

The chain joins TRBV5-6 to TRBJ1-2; TRBD1 aligns across 7 bases. The germline CDR1 and CDR2 sequences are SGHDT and YYEEEE. This CDR3 region has 16 residues. Germline trimming cut 4 bases from V and 4 bases from J; bases unmatched to any gene: 13. CDR3 residues: CASSPEQGPTFYGYTF. The CDR3, as DNA: TGTGCCAGCAGCCCGGAACAGGGGCCAACCTTCTATGGCTACACCTTC.

The chain uses TRBV2 and TRBJ2-7; 9 nucleotides agree with TRBD2. The length of the CDR3 is 14 residues. Trimming removed 5 bases from V and 1 base from J; junction bases left unmatched: 3. Germline V gives CDR1 SNHLY, CDR2 FYNNEI. The DNA of the CDR3 is TGTGCCAGCAGTAGACTAGCGGAATCCTACGAGCAGTACTTC. Residues: CASSRLAESYEQYF.

This chain joins TRBV12-5 and TRBJ1-2; no firm D call. This CDR3 spans 15 amino acids. Trimming shortened V by 7 bases and J by 0 bases, and 15 bases separated the two germline ends. Germline V lookup: CDR1 LGHNT, CDR2 FRNRAP. This CDR3 is CASVDSGGSNYGYTF. In nucleotides, the CDR3 is TGTGCTAGTGTTGACTCCGGCGGGTCTAACTATGGCTACACCTTC.

V is TRBV2 and J is TRBJ1-2; TRBD1 might be the D (5 bases). Germline lookup yields CDR1 SNHLY and CDR2 FYNNEI. The CDR3 extends over 13 amino acids. Trimming pared 0 bases from V and 8 bases from J, leaving 10 bases between. DNA for the CDR3: TGTGCCAGCAGTGAAGCAGGGGTACGGGGCTACACCTTC. It codes for CASSEAGVRGYTF.

The chain joins TRBV24-1 to TRBJ2-3, with 7 bases lining up with TRBD2. After removal of 2 bases from V and 2 bases from J, the junction contained 3 bases not matched to a gene. The germline V gene has CDR1 KGHDR and CDR2 SFDVKD. This CDR3 spans 15 amino acids. This CDR3 reads CATSDSSGDTDTQYF. The CDR3 coding sequence is TGTGCCACCAGTGATTCTAGCGGAGACACAGATACGCAGTATTTT.

V and J are TRBV29-1 and TRBJ1-3; 8 bases align to TRBD1. Germline V gives CDR1 SQVTM, CDR2 ANQGSEA. This CDR3 comprises 16 residues. V trimming: 4 bases; J trimming: 6 bases; junction bases outside the gene matches: 14. In DNA form, the CDR3 reads TGCAGCGTTGTCCCGCTTGGACAGGGAGGGGAAAACACCATATATTTT. Amino acid sequence: CSVVPLGQGGENTIYF.

The rearrangement links TRBV6-5 to TRBJ2-5; tentative D call: TRBD2 (5 bases). Trimming pared 6 bases from V and 4 bases from J, leaving 15 bases between. Germline V lookup: CDR1 MNHEY, CDR2 SVGAGI. The CDR3 totals 14 residues. The CDR3 protein is CASSHNQDSETQYF. The CDR3 DNA sequence: TGTGCCAGCAGCCACAATCAGGACTCAGAGACCCAGTACTTC.

The chain uses TRBV9 and TRBJ2-1; perhaps TRBD1 as D (6 bases). From germline, CDR1 is SGDLS and CDR2 YYNGEE. The CDR3 is 14 amino acids. V was trimmed by 1 base and J by 3 bases, leaving 8 bases between them. The DNA of the CDR3 is TGTGCCAGCAGCGTAAACAGGGACTACAATGAGCAGTTCTTC. It translates to CASSVNRDYNEQFF.

The chain recombines TRBV19 with TRBJ1-2; D gene unclear. The CDR3 contains 13 residues. Germline V CDR1 and CDR2: LNHDA, SQIVND (reference sequence). V gave up 2 bases and J gave up 8 bases, with 12 bases separating them. The CDR3 coding sequence is TGTGCCAGTAGTATACGGGAGTTGGGAGGCTACACCTTC. Residues: CASSIRELGGYTF.

The chain uses TRBV7-2 and TRBJ1-3; no firm D call. This CDR3 has 16 residues. The germline V gene encodes CDR1 SGHTA and CDR2 FQGNSA. Trimming pared 0 bases from V and 1 base from J, leaving 10 bases between. The DNA for the CDR3 is TGTGCCAGCAGCTTAGCGAGGAGGGCTTCTGGAAACACCATATATTTT. Residues: CASSLARRASGNTIYF. Full variable domain (missing parts from reference TRBV7-2 and TRBJ1-3): GAGVSQSPSNKVTEKGKDVELRCDPISGHTALYWYRQSLGQGLEFLIYFQGNSAPDKSGLPSDRFSAERTGGSVSTLTIQRTQQEDSAVYLCASSLARRASGNTIYFGEGSWLTVV.

The genes are TRBV5-4 and TRBJ2-1; 7 bases match TRBD2. The ends lost 5 bases at V and 2 bases at J; junction bases unmatched: 4. The CDR3 contains 14 residues. Germline V CDR1 and CDR2: SGHNT, YYREEE (reference sequence). CDR3 sequence reads: CASSRAGAYNEQFF. For the CDR3, the DNA is TGTGCCAGCAGTCGTGCGGGGGCCTACAATGAGCAGTTCTTC.

The chain is built from TRBV5-1 and TRBJ2-2; weak D call: TRBD2 (5 bases). Germline lookup yields CDR1 SGHRS and CDR2 YFSETQ. V was shortened by 3 bases and J by 7 bases, with 13 bases between the two germline ends. CDR3 length: 14 amino acids. In DNA, the CDR3 is TGCGCCAGCAGCTCCCGGGAAGGTAGCGGGGAGCTGTTTTTT. Protein product: CASSSREGSGELFF.

The chain uses TRBV3-1 (or the pseudogene TRBV3-2) and TRBJ2-1; 11 nucleotides agree with TRBD2. Germline loops: CDR1 LGHDT, CDR2 YNNKEL (reference sequence). The V gene end was trimmed by 0 bases and the J gene end by 10 bases; junction bases not matched to a gene: 5. The CDR3 is 15 amino acids. The CDR3 sequence: CASSQDIAGGREQFF. The CDR3 nucleotides are TGTGCCAGCAGCCAAGATATAGCGGGGGGGCGGGAGCAGTTCTTC.

V is TRBV2 and J is TRBJ2-7; 8 bases are a match to TRBD1. The CDR3 is 11 amino acids. Germline-derived CDR1 and CDR2 are SNHLY and FYNNEI. The ends lost 4 bases at V and 9 bases at J; junction bases unmatched: 2. CDR3 nucleotide sequence: TGTGCCAGCAGTGCGACAGGGGCGCAGTACGTC. Translated: CASSATGAQYV.

This clone was recorded a few times. This chain joins TRBV7-8 and TRBJ1-4, with D possibly matching TRBD1 (6 bases). Germline V gives CDR1 SGHVS, CDR2 FQNEAQ. The V end lost 5 bases, the J end lost 4 bases, and 14 bases lay between the germline ends. The length of the CDR3 is 15 residues. CDR3 nucleotide sequence: TGTGCCAGCAGCACCCAACAGGGCTATAATGAAAAACTGTTTTTT. The encoded protein is CASSTQQGYNEKLFF. Looking up the rest from reference TRBV7-8 and TRBJ1-4 gives the full variable domain: GAGVSQSPRYKVAKRGQDVALRCDPISGHVSLFWYQQALGQGPEFLTYFQNEAQLDKSGLPSDRFFAERPEGSVSTLKIQRTQQEDSAVYLCASSTQQGYNEKLFFGSGTQLSVL.

This clone was seen a single time. The V call is TRBV5-4, the J call TRBJ2-4; TRBD2 aligns across 14 bases. The germline gives CDR1 SGHNT, CDR2 YYREEE (reference sequence). This CDR3 comprises 18 residues. J lost 5 bases, V lost 3 bases, and 10 bases had no gene match. The CDR3 DNA reads as TGTGCCAGCAGCTCATCCGGGACTAGCGGGAGACTACAAAACATTCAGTACTTC. The encoded protein is CASSSSGTSGRLQNIQYF.

This clone turned up a few times. This sequence joins TRBV5-1 and TRBJ1-6, with 8 bases fitting TRBD1. This CDR3 is built from 16 residues. Germline V gives CDR1 SGHRS, CDR2 YFSETQ. J was trimmed by 0 bases and V by 4 bases; bases with no gene match: 3. The CDR3 spells CASSRQGSSYNSPLHF. CDR3 nucleotides: TGCGCCAGCAGCCGACAGGGGAGCTCCTATAATTCACCCCTCCACTTT.

The chain carries TRBV24-1 and TRBJ2-5, with TRBD2 matching over 11 bases. The V gene's germline CDR1 is KGHDR and CDR2 SFDVKD. The CDR3 loop spans 16 amino acids. V gave up 4 bases and J gave up 7 bases; unmatched junction bases: 10. CDR3 amino acids: CATSEAGTSGSGTQYF. The CDR3 DNA sequence: TGTGCCACCAGTGAAGCCGGGACTAGCGGCTCGGGGACCCAGTACTTC.

This chain uses TRBV30 with TRBJ1-2; the D gene is possibly TRBD1 (6 bases). V was trimmed by 5 bases and J by 3 bases, leaving 10 bases between them. From germline, CDR1 is GTSNPN and CDR2 SVGIG (reference sequence). The CDR3 contains 12 residues. CDR3 residues: CAWYREYYGYTF. The CDR3 bases are TGTGCCTGGTACAGGGAATACTATGGCTACACCTTC.